The clone carrying this T cell receptor beta chain was recorded a few times. Its antigen is not known. This sample was taken from a study of identical twins. Template switching supplied a universal primer site; unique molecular identifiers were carried on the cDNA. TCRdb re-analysed the 5' RACE reads in MiXCR, keeping a single row per CDR3 protein. Among hundreds of thousands of distinct CDR3 sequences, 21% were seen once, and the ten largest hold approximately 4.3%. Study outcomes and limitations: Alpha sequences out of frame and shared by twins had excess low generation probability.

The V gene's germline CDR1 is SQVTM and CDR2 ANQGSEA. With 7 bases removed from V and 5 bases from J, the gap between germline ends came to 15 bases. This CDR3 has 13 amino acids. This sample was shared with a second study, whose subject was T cells expressing NK-cell markers.

This TCR derives from a woman in her late teens or twenties in good health. This chain uses TRBV29-1 with TRBJ2-1; possibly TRBD1 or TRBD2 for D (5 bases each). Sequencing used PBMCs. CDR3: CSGEGRPNNEQFF. The DNA of the CDR3 is TGCAGCGGAGAGGGACGGCCGAACAATGAGCAGTTCTTC.